The following is a TCR beta chain sequence with its context. Antigen unknown. Sequenced with the Oncomine TCR Beta short-read assay was DNA taken from cultured CD4+ T cells. TCRdb passed the PCR reads through MiXCR, listing each CDR3 protein once. The sample includes about 9,600 distinct CDR3 sequences, approximately 25% seen only once; the top ten take roughly 13%. The data originate from a study of vaccination and CD4 T cells after COVID-19. The V and J ends lost 1 base and 1 base, in that order; junction bases with no gene match: 5. This CDR3 has 16 residues. Germline V gene sequence: CDR1 LNHDA, CDR2 SQIVND (reference sequence). The treatment denotes: approximately nine-day PBMC culture with coronavirus spike peptide pools or control peptides (ViraFEST assay).

The origin of this receptor is a human donor who had recovered from COVID-19. The source material was CD4+ T cells from blood, cultured in vitro, sampled after SARS-CoV-2 vaccination. This chain connects TRBV19 to TRBJ2-7; 9 positions agree with TRBD1. The CDR3 region is CASSIAGGTGSYEQYF. The CDR3 coding sequence is TGTGCCAGTAGTATAGCTGGCGGGACAGGGTCCTACGAGCAGTACTTC.